The 11 T cell receptor beta chains given below trace back to one sample, sequenced in a study of identifying expanded T cells in peripheral blood (dated by TCRdb to between 2019 and 2020). The protocol used for the library was the immunoSEQ multiplex PCR assay. In TCRdb, the immuneACCESS table is reduced to in-frame sequences with V and J assigned. These tables do not hold every clone; where another copy was compared, an unresolved V gene accounts for under half, and the others remain unexplained. The sample table holds 100,000 or so clones, of which roughly 89% were seen once. The ten largest clones capture approximately 17% of the sample. The sample consisted of blood. These receptor sequences come from a person between 18 and 75 years old in good health.

The CDR3 DNA reads TGCGCCAGCAGCCGCCTCGGGGGACAGGGAGTAATCGGGGAGCTGTTTTTT. Translated: CASSRLGGQGVIGELFF. The gene calls are TRBV5-1 and TRBJ2-2; 9 bases map to TRBD1. This CDR3 comprises 17 residues. Germline CDR1 reads SGHRS; CDR2 reads YFSETQ. Trimming cost V 4 bases and J 7 bases; bases outside gene matches: 14. The full variable domain, with the rest looked up from reference TRBV5-1 and TRBJ2-2, is KAGVTQTPRYLIKTRGQQVTLSCSPISGHRSVSWYQQTPGQGLQFLFEYFSETQRNKGNFPGRFSGRQFSNSRSEMNVSTLELGDSALYLCASSRLGGQGVIGELFFGEGSRLTVL.

This chain joins TRBV4-3 and TRBJ1-5; D perhaps matches TRBD1 (6 bases). V lost 4 bases, J lost 5 bases, and 12 bases lay in between. The CDR3 covers 14 residues. The germline gives CDR1 LGHNA, CDR2 YSLEER. CDR3 protein: CASSRTGRDQPQHF. CDR3 bases: TGCGCCAGCAGCCGAACAGGGCGCGATCAGCCCCAGCATTTT.

This chain connects TRBV7-2 to TRBJ1-6, with 9 bases that match TRBD1. Trimming at V came to 5 bases and at J to 11 bases, leaving 10 bases not matched to a gene. The V gene's germline CDR1 is SGHTA and CDR2 FQGNSA. This CDR3 region has 15 residues. CDR3 residues: CASSAGQGDFPPLHF. As DNA, the CDR3 is TGTGCCAGCAGCGCGGGACAGGGAGATTTTCCACCCCTCCACTTT.

This chain connects TRBV6-5 to TRBJ2-1, with 9 bases fitting TRBD2. With V trimmed by 2 bases and J by 4 bases, 6 bases remained unmatched. The CDR3 has 16 amino acids. The V gene's germline CDR1 is MNHEY and CDR2 SVGAGI. The CDR3: CASSYPAGGGYNEQFF. The CDR3 DNA reads TGTGCCAGCAGTTACCCAGCGGGGGGAGGTTACAATGAGCAGTTCTTC.

This sequence joins TRBV6-5 and TRBJ1-2; D not certain. This CDR3 is 14 amino acids long. CDR1 is MNHEY and CDR2 is SVGAGI in the germline V gene. V was shortened by 5 bases and J by 1 base, with 11 bases between the two germline ends. The CDR3 protein is CASSPKLRNYGYTF. The CDR3 nucleotides are TGTGCCAGCAGTCCCAAACTACGTAACTATGGCTACACCTTC.

The V call is TRBV28, the J call TRBJ2-4, with D perhaps matching TRBD2 (6 bases). The germline gives CDR1 MDHEN, CDR2 SYDVKM. V was clipped by 5 bases and J by 0 bases, with 17 bases between them. The CDR3 is made up of 17 amino acids. The CDR3 bases are TGTGCCAGCAGTCTGAGTGGCGGGGATTTAGCCAAAAACATTCAGTACTTC. This codes for CASSLSGGDLAKNIQYF.

The gene calls are TRBV7-9 and TRBJ1-1; TRBD1 aligns across 7 bases. Germline V gives CDR1 SEHNR, CDR2 FQNEAQ (reference sequence). This CDR3 is 14 amino acids long. V was clipped by 0 bases and J by 10 bases; unmatched bases: 8. DNA for the CDR3: TGTGCCAGCAGCTTAGCAAACAGGGGTGGGGGAGCTTTCTTT. Residues: CASSLANRGGGAFF.

The V and J genes are TRBV6-6 and TRBJ1-5; TRBD1 might be the D (6 bases). Germline V gene lookup returns CDR1 MNHNY and CDR2 SVGAGI (reference sequence). The CDR3 length is 14 residues. V lost 5 bases, J lost 0 bases, and 8 bases lay in between. The CDR3 sequence: CASSDRYSNQPQHF. The CDR3 DNA sequence: TGTGCCAGCAGTGACAGGTATAGCAATCAGCCCCAGCATTTT.

This clone came up many times. V usage is TRBV6-1 and J usage is TRBJ2-7; D call uncertain. The CDR3 length is 13 residues. Deletions cut 7 bases from V and 0 bases from J, with 10 bases between. Germline V CDR1 and CDR2: MNHNS, SASEGT. CDR3 amino acids: CASKMGLSYEQYF. In DNA form, the CDR3 reads TGTGCCAGCAAAATGGGTCTCTCCTACGAGCAGTACTTC.

The V call is TRBV27, the J call TRBJ2-7, with D maybe TRBD2 (5 bases). The CDR3 runs 16 residues. Germline V gene lookup returns CDR1 MNHEY and CDR2 SMNVEV (reference sequence). The germline V and J ends were trimmed by 5 bases and 1 base, with 18 bases remaining between them. DNA of the CDR3: TGTGCCAGCAGTCCTGCGGCGAGCGGCGTTTCCTACGAGCAGTACTTC. It translates to CASSPAASGVSYEQYF.

The chain has TRBV5-1 and TRBJ1-5; the D gene is possibly TRBD1 (5 bases). V dropped 0 bases and J dropped 7 bases, with 17 bases sitting between them. Per the germline V gene, CDR1 is SGHRS and CDR2 is YFSETQ. The CDR3 is made up of 16 amino acids. CDR3 nucleotide sequence: TGCGCCAGCAGCTTGGGCCCCCCTGGACGGGGGCAGCCCCAGCATTTT. Residues: CASSLGPPGRGQPQHF.